Listed below are T cell receptor beta chains from one sample, sequenced in a study of blood T cell repertoires in COVID-19. The data were produced by immunoSEQ multiplex PCR, yet TCRdb's version contains in-frame clones alone and is incomplete. The sample includes around 250,000 clones, under 90% of them seen just once. The specimen sequenced was PBMCs or T cells enriched from blood (not recorded which). The receptors stem from a man between 25 and 39 years old with acute COVID-19. Both conserved end residues are part of each CDR3.

j_gene	v_gene	CDR3aa
TRBJ1-3	TRBV9	CASSPQGGISGNTIYF
TRBJ2-5	TRBV7-2	CASSLLRTRVETQYF
TRBJ2-1	TRBV2	CASSENGAGVEYNEQFF
TRBJ1-1	TRBV10-1	CASSETGVSEAFF
TRBJ2-5	TRBV18	CASSPSRVRSETQYF
TRBJ2-5	TRBV14	CASSQGGGGYQETQYF
TRBJ2-1	TRBV7-6	CASSLELLAGVNEQFF
TRBJ1-3	TRBV7-9	CASSPGGNTIYF
TRBJ1-2	TRBV12-3/TRBV12-4	CASSLAGLYGYTF
TRBJ1-5	TRBV24-1	CATSVGGWGQPQHF
TRBJ1-1	TRBV9	CASSLREGSNTEAFF
TRBJ1-2	TRBV5-8	CASSLTGTSNYGYTF
TRBJ2-6	TRBV19	CASSIGHGANVLTF
TRBJ1-3	TRBV6-5	CASTSSGNTIYF
TRBJ1-1	TRBV5-6	CASSSWGDTEAFF